Below, 9 T cell receptor delta chains from the same sample are listed, as sequenced in a study of γδ T cells in repeated Plasmodium falciparum infection. TCRdb reanalyzed the multiplex PCR reads using CATT. The sample has about 93,000 delta-chain clones; roughly 0.98% are singletons. Flow sorting of PBMC yielded separate Vgamma9/Vdelta2+ and Vdelta2-negative gammadelta T cell populations for bulk repertoire analysis. Sequenced: gamma-delta T cells from blood. These receptors were taken from a pool of human donors (malaria-infected and uninfected, not separated).

About this clone: TCRdb has a much larger clone's protein, which differs at residue 12 from the translation of this DNA, likely because of a read error; what is shown is the protein translated from the DNA. The chain links TRDV3 to TRDJ1; no reliable D call. CDR1 and CDR2 (germline): TVYSNPD, GDNSRS (reference sequence). CDR3 length: 16 amino acids. The CDR3: CAFRLAGWQLTVKLIF. The CDR3, as DNA: TGTGCCTTTCGTCTAGCAGGCTGGCAACTTACCGTTAAACTCATCTTT.

On this clone itself: This probably arose from a read error, given a far larger clone one base away. Other DNA sequences in the same sample also yield this CDR3. The V segment is TRDV2, and no J call was made; the DNA was not used to check the table's D call, TRDD3. Germline V CDR1 and CDR2: GEAIGNYY, EKD. The CDR3 runs to 17 residues. CDR3 sequence (DNA): TGTGCCTGTGACACTCTCTTATCGGGGGATAGTTCCGATAAACTCATCTTC. Protein sequence: CACDTLLSGDSSDKLIF.

In regard to this clone: The TCRdb protein comes from a much larger clone and disagrees with this DNA's translation at residue 14, likely due to a read error; the protein given here is derived from the DNA. The V gene is TRDV2, the J gene TRDJ1; 7 bases are shared with TRDD2. J gave up 0 bases and V 1 base, and 22 bases lay outside the gene matches. This CDR3 is 21 amino acids long. Germline lookup yields CDR1 GEAIGNYY and CDR2 EKD. CDR3 protein: CACDTVSYAEGRPPYTDKLIF. The CDR3 nucleotides read TGTGCCTGTGACACAGTTTCCTACGCTGAAGGGCGGCCCCCATACACCGATAAACTCATCTTT.

This clone was counted at least ten times. The protein in TCRdb stems from a much larger clone and differs at residue 11 from this DNA's translation, likely a read error; here the protein is translated from the DNA. This sequence joins TRDV2 and TRDJ1; D unresolved. The germline V gene encodes CDR1 GEAIGNYY and CDR2 EKD. CDR3 length: 14 residues. In nucleotides, the CDR3 is TGTGCCTGTGACCGACTTGAGTACACCGATAGACTCATCTTT. Translated, it gives CACDRLEYTDRLIF.

Many counts were recorded for this clone. The J gene is TRDJ1, the V gene TRDV1; no clear D gene. V shed 5 bases and J shed 0 bases, with 16 bases lying between them. The CDR3 is 16 amino acids. The germline V gene encodes CDR1 TSWWSYY and CDR2 QGS. The CDR3 sequence: CALGRRAPPYTDKLIF. CDR3 DNA: TGTGCTCTTGGGAGGCGGGCTCCTCCGTACACCGATAAACTCATCTTT.

Worth noting for this clone: The protein TCRdb gives is from a much larger clone and does not agree with this DNA's translation at residue 12, likely a read error; the protein shown here comes from the DNA. Here the CDR3 reads CAVSNTGGYYTNKLIF. CDR3 nucleotide sequence: TGTGCTGTGTCCAATACTGGGGGATATTACACCAATAAACTCATCTTT. The rearrangement uses TRAV36/DV7 and TRDJ1; 11 nucleotides line up with TRDD3. The CDR3 length is 16 residues. In germline, CDR1 is VTNFRS, CDR2 LTSSGIE (reference sequence).

About this clone itself: The likely explanation is a read error, given a far larger clone one base away. Other nucleotide sequences from this sample produce the same CDR3. The chain is built from TRDV2 and TRDJ1, with 8 bases identical to TRDD3. Since TCRdb gives no J gene, matching the DNA to germline was used here to assign it. Germline V CDR1 and CDR2: GEAIGNYY, EKD. Trimming cost V 3 bases and J 2 bases; bases outside gene matches: 31. The CDR3 has 23 residues. The CDR3 DNA reads TGTGCCTGTGACTCTGAGGGGGATAAGAGAGAGGTTTTGGGATCTAGTCGTACCGATAAACTCATCTTT. Its translation is CACDSEGDKREVLGSSRTDKLIF.

This clone has more than one count but fewer than ten. The amino acid sequence in TCRdb belongs to a much larger clone and departs from this DNA's translation at residue 8, likely a sequencing read error; the sequence shown is translated from the DNA. The rearrangement uses TRDV1 and TRDJ1; the D gene is possibly TRDD3 (6 bases). TCRdb supplies no J gene; here it was assigned by aligning the nucleotide sequence to germline. The CDR3 contains 22 residues. V gave up 3 bases and J gave up 0 bases, with 32 bases separating them. Germline V gene lookup returns CDR1 TSWWSYY and CDR2 QGS. Here the CDR3 DNA reads TGTGCTCTTGGGGAGCCTCGGCTTTCCATATCTTACTGGGAATCCTACACCGATAAACTCATCTTT. Its protein product is CALGEPRLSISYWESYTDKLIF.

This clone showed up many times. Translating this DNA gives a protein that differs at residue 4 from the TCRdb one, which belongs to a much larger clone; a read error is likely, and the protein shown is this translation. The V gene is TRDV2, the J gene TRDJ1, with D perhaps TRDD2 (5 bases). The germline V and J ends were trimmed by 5 bases and 1 base, with 19 bases remaining between them. This CDR3 is 16 amino acids long. Germline V gene data show CDR1 as GEAIGNYY and CDR2 as EKD. Written as DNA, the CDR3 is TGTGCCTGTGGCAGGGCCTACGCCCCATCCACCGATAAACTCATCTTT. Residues: CACGRAYAPSTDKLIF.